These T cell receptor beta chains were read from a single sample in a study of blood T cells in healthy people across ages. TCRdb re-analysed the 5' RACE reads in MiXCR, keeping a single row per CDR3 protein. This sample has some 1.5 million distinct CDR3 sequences; 28% occur once, and the top ten carry less than 9.5%. Sequenced material: blood. These receptor sequences come from a woman under 40 in good health. The CDR3 runs from the conserved cysteine through the conserved F or W. A D gene is named only where the DNA matches it firmly. The listing skips clone size in some rows; elsewhere it reads once, few, many or a size class.

TRBJ2-1 | TRBV6-5 | few | TRBD1 | TGTGCCAGCAGTCCAGACAGGGCTTCTAACAATGAGCAGTTCTTC | CASSPDRASNNEQFF
TRBJ2-1 | TRBV4-1 | few | . | TGCACCAGCAGCCAGGGAAGCCGATTAGGGGATAAGCAGTTCTTC | CTSSQGSRLGDKQFF
TRBJ1-5 | TRBV20-1 | once | . | TGCAGTGCTAGACCGTACGGGGAGGGGGGTCAGCCCCAGCATTTT | CSARPYGEGGQPQHF
TRBJ1-2 | TRBV24-1 | . | . | TGTGCCACCAGTGATTTGAAGTCAGGGGAAAACTATGGCTACACCTTC | CATSDLKSGENYGYTF
TRBJ1-1 | TRBV5-1 | . | . | TGCGCCAGCAGCCAGGGGAAGTACAAAAACACTGAAGCTTTCTTT | CASSQGKYKNTEAFF
TRBJ2-7 | TRBV5-1 | many | . | TGCGCCAGCAGCTTCGAGGGAACAACACTGCAGTACTTC | CASSFEGTTLQYF
TRBJ2-5 | TRBV7-2 | many | TRBD1 | TGTGCCAGCAGCTTAGGGACAGGTCCCCAAGAGACCCAGTACTTC | CASSLGTGPQETQYF
TRBJ2-5 | TRBV7-2 | . | . | TGTGCCAGCACGCTGGGGGGGGCGCGGGAAGAGACCCAGTACTTC | CASTLGGAREETQYF
TRBJ1-1 | TRBV29-1 | . | . | TGCAGCGTTGGTATGGAAGCTGAAGCTTTCTTT | CSVGMEAEAFF
TRBJ2-4 | TRBV6-2/TRBV6-3 | many | . | TGTGCCAGCAGTTACTCCGGGGTTCGGCAAAACATTCAGTACTTC | CASSYSGVRQNIQYF
TRBJ2-5 | TRBV6-5 | few | . | TGTGCCAGCAGTTACGGCAGGGAAGAGCAGTACTTC | CASSYGREEQYF
TRBJ2-3 | TRBV10-2 | . | TRBD1 | TGCGCCAGCAGTGAAGGGACAGAGCAGTATTTT | CASSEGTEQYF
TRBJ2-3 | TRBV20-1 | once | TRBD2 | TGCAGTGCTTCCAAACGCAGCGGGAGCACAGATATGCAGTATTTT | CSASKRSGSTDMQYF
TRBJ2-1 | TRBV7-2 | . | TRBD2 | TGTGCCAGCAGCTGGGGGGGGATCGCGTCTAGCTCCTACAATGAGCAGTTCTTC | CASSWGGIASSSYNEQFF
TRBJ2-5 | TRBV4-1 | . | . | TGCGCCAGCAGCCAAGGGAGGGCTCGGAGAGAGACCCAGTACTTC | CASSQGRARRETQYF
TRBJ2-1 | TRBV7-9 | . | . | TGTGCCAGCAGCCCCCCGGACAGAGGCGAGTTCTTC | CASSPPDRGEFF